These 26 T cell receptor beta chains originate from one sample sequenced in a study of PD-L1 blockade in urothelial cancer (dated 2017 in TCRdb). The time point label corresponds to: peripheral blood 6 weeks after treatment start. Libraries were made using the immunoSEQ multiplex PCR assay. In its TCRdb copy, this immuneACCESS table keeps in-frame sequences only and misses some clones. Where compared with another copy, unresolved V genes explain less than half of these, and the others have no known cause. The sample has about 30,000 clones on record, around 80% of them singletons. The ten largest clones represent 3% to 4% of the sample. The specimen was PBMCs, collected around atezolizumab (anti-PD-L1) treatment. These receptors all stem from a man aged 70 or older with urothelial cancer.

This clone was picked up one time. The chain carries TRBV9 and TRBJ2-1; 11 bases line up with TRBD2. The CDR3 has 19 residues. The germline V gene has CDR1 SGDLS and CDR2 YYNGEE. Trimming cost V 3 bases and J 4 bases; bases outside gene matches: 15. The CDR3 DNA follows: TGTGCCAGCAGCGAAACACCGACAGGGATAGCGGGAGGGTACAATGAGCAGTTCTTC. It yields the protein CASSETPTGIAGGYNEQFF.

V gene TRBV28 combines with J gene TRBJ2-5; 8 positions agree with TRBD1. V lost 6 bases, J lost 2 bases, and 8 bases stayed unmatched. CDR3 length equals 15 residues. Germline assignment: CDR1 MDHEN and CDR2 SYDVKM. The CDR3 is CASRPGGAGQETQYF. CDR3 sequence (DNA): TGTGCCAGCAGGCCAGGGGGCGCGGGGCAAGAGACCCAGTACTTC. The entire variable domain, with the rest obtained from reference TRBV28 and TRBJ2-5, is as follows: DVKVTQSSRYLVKRTGEKVFLECVQDMDHENMFWYRQDPGLGLRLIYFSYDVKMKEKGDIPEGYSVSREKKERFSLILESASTNQTSMYLCASRPGGAGQETQYFGPGTRLLVL.

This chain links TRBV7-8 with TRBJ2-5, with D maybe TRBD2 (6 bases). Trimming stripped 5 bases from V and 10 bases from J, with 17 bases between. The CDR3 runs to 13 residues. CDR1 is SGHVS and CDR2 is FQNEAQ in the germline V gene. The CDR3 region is CASSPDDRLGQYF. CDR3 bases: TGTGCCAGCAGCCCGGACGATAGACTAGGCCAGTACTTC.

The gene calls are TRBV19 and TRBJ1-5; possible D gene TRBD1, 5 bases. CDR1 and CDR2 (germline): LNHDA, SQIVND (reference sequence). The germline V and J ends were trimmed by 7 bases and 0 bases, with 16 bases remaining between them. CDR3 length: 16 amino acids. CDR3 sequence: CASNPDTGYSNQPQHF. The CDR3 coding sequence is TGTGCCAGTAACCCGGACACTGGGTATAGCAATCAGCCCCAGCATTTT.

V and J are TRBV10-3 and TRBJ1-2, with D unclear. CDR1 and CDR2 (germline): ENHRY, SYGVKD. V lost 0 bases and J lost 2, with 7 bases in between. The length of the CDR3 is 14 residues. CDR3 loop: CAISESRGNYGYTF. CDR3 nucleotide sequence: TGTGCCATCAGTGAGTCGCGAGGGAACTATGGCTACACCTTC.

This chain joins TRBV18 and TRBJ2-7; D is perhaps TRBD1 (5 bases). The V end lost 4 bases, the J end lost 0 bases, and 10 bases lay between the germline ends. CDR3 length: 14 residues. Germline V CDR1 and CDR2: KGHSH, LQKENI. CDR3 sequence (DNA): TGTGCCAGCTCACAAGACAGTAGCTCCTACGAGCAGTACTTC. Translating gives CASSQDSSSYEQYF. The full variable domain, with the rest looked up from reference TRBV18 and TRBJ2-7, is NAGVMQNPRHLVRRRGQEARLRCSPMKGHSHVYWYRQLPEEGLKFMVYLQKENIIDESGMPKERFSAEFPKEGPSILRIQQVVRGDSAAYFCASSQDSSSYEQYFGPGTRLTVT.

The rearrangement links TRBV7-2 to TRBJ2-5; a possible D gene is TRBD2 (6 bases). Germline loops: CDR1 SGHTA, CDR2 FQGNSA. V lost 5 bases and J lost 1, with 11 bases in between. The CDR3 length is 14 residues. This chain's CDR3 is CASSRLGPQETQYF. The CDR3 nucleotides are TGTGCCAGCAGCAGACTAGGCCCCCAAGAGACCCAGTACTTC.

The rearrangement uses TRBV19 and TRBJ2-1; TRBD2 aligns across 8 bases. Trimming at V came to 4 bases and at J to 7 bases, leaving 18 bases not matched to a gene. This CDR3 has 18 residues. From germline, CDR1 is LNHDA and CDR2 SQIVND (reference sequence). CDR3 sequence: CASSSGGTRGGLRNEQFF. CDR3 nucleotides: TGTGCCAGTAGTAGCGGGGGGACTCGAGGGGGGCTCCGAAATGAGCAGTTCTTC.

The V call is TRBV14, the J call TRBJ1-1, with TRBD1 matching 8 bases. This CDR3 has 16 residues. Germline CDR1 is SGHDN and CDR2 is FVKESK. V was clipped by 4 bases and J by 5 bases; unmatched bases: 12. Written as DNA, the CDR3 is TGTGCCAGCAGCCTTAGGACAGGGCCAAGGTATACTGAAGCTTTCTTT. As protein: CASSLRTGPRYTEAFF.

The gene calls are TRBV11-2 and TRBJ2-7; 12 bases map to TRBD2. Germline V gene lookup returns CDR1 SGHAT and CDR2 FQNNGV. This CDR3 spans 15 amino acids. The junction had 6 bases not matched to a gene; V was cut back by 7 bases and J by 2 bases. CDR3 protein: CASTKLAGGPYEQYF. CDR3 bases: TGTGCCAGCACGAAACTAGCGGGAGGTCCCTACGAGCAGTACTTC.

The CDR3 region is CASSYSNVGPMVVYTF. Written as DNA, the CDR3 is TGTGCCAGCAGTTACTCGAACGTGGGGCCGATGGTGGTATACACCTTC. This chain uses TRBV6-6 with TRBJ1-2, with a tentative D call TRBD1 (5 bases). Trimming removed 0 bases at V and 11 bases at J, with 22 bases between. The CDR3 runs to 16 residues. Per the germline V gene, CDR1 is MNHNY and CDR2 is SVGAGI (reference sequence).

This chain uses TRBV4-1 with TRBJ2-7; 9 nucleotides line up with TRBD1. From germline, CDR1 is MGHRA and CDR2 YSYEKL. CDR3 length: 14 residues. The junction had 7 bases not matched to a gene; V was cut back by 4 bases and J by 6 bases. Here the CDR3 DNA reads TGCGCCAGCAGCCTAGGACAGGGGAGGGGCGAGCAGTACTTC. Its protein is CASSLGQGRGEQYF.

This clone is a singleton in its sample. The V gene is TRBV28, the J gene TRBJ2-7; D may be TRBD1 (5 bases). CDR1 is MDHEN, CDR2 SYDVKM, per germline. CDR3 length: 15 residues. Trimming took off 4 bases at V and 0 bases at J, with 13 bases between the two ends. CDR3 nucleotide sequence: TGTGCCAGCAGTTCGGCCGGTACAGGCTCCTACGAGCAGTACTTC. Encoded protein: CASSSAGTGSYEQYF.

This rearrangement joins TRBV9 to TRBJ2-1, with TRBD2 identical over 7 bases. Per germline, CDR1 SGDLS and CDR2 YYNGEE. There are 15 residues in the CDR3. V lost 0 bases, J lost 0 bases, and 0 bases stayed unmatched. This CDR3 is CASSVGLASYNEQFF. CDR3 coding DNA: TGTGCCAGCAGCGTAGGACTAGCCTCCTACAATGAGCAGTTCTTC.

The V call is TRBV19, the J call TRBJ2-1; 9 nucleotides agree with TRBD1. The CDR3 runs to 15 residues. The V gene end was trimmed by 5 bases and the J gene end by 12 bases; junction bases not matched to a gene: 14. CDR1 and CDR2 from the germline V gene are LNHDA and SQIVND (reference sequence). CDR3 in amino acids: CASSPRQGERSGQFF. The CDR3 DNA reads TGTGCCAGTAGTCCTAGACAGGGGGAGAGGAGTGGGCAGTTCTTC. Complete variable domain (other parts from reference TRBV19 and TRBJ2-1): DGGITQSPKYLFRKEGQNVTLSCEQNLNHDAMYWYRQDPGQGLRLIYYSQIVNDFQKGDIAEGYSVSREKKESFPLTVTSAQKNPTAFYLCASSPRQGERSGQFFGPGTRLTVL.

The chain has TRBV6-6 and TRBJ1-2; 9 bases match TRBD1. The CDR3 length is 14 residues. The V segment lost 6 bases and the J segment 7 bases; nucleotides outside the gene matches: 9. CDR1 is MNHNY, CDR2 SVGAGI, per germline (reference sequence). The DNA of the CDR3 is TGTGCCAGCAGCTTTACACAGGGGGCAGGTGGCTACACCTTC. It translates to CASSFTQGAGGYTF.

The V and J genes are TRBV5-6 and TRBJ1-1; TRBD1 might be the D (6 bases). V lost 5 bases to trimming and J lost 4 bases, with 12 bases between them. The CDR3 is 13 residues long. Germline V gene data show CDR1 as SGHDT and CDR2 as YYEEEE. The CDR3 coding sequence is TGTGCCAGCAGACGACAGGTCGGCACTGAAGCTTTCTTT. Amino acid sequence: CASRRQVGTEAFF.

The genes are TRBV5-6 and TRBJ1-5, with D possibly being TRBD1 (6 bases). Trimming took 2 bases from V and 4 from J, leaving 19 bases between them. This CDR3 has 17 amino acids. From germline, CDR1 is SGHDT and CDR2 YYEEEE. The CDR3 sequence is CASSFRRGGLYNQPQHF. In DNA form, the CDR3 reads TGTGCCAGCAGCTTTAGGAGAGGGGGACTATATAATCAGCCCCAGCATTTT. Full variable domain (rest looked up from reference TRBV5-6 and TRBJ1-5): DAGVTQSPTHLIKTRGQQVTLRCSPKSGHDTVSWYQQALGQGPQFIFQYYEEEERQRGNFPDRFSGHQFPNYSSELNVNALLLGDSALYLCASSFRRGGLYNQPQHFGDGTRLSIL.

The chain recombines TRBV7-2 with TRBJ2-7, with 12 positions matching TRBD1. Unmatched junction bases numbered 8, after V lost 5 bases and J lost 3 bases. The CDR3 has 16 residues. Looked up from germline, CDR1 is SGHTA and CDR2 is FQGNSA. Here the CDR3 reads CASSPGTGGVFYEQYF. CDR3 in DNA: TGTGCCAGCAGCCCGGGGACAGGGGGCGTTTTCTACGAGCAGTACTTC. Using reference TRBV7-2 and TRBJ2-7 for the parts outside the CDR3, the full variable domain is GAGVSQSPSNKVTEKGKDVELRCDPISGHTALYWYRQSLGQGLEFLIYFQGNSAPDKSGLPSDRFSAERTGGSVSTLTIQRTQQEDSAVYLCASSPGTGGVFYEQYFGPGTRLTVT.

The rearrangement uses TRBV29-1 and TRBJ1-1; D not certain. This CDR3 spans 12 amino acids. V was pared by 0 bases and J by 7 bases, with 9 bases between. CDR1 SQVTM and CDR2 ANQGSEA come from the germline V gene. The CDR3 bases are TGCAGCGTTGAAGATACGGAGAGTGAAGCTTTCTTT. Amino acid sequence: CSVEDTESEAFF. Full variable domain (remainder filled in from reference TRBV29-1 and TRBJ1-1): SAVISQKPSRDICQRGTSLTIQCQVDSQVTMMFWYRQQPGQSLTLIATANQGSEATYESGFVIDKFPISRPNLTFSTLTVSNMSPEDSSIYLCSVEDTESEAFFGQGTRLTVV.

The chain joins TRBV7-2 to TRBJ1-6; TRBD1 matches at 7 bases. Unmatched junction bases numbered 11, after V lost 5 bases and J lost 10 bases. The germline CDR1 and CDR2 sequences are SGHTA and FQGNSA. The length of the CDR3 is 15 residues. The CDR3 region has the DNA TGTGCCAGCAGCCCATGGCGGGACAGCGGGTCACCCCTCCACTTT. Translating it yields CASSPWRDSGSPLHF.

The CDR3 loop reads CASSAAGLNTEAFF. The CDR3 DNA reads TGTGCCAGCTCAGCTGCCGGGTTGAACACTGAAGCTTTCTTT. This chain joins TRBV18 and TRBJ1-1; D ambiguous. Trimming stripped 5 bases from V and 0 bases from J, with 10 bases between. This CDR3 spans 14 amino acids. The germline CDR1 and CDR2 sequences are KGHSH and LQKENI.

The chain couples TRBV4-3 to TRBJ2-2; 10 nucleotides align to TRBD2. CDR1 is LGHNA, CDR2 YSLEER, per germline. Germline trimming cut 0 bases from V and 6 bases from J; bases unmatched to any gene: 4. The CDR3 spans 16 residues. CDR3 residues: CASSQDPAGGSGELFF. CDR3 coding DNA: TGCGCCAGCAGCCAAGATCCAGCGGGGGGGTCCGGGGAGCTGTTTTTT.

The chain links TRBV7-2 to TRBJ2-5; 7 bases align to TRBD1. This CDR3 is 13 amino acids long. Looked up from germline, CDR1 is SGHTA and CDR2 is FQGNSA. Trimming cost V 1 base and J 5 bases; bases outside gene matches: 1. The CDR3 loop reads CASSLVRGETQYF. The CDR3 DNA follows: TGTGCCAGCAGCTTAGTCAGGGGGGAGACCCAGTACTTC.

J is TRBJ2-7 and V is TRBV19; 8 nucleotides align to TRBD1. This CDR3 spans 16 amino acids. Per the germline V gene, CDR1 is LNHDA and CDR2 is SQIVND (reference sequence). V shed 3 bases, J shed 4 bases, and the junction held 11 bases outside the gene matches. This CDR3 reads CASSISAGTGGYEQYF. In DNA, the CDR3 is TGTGCCAGTAGTATCTCAGCCGGGACAGGAGGATACGAGCAGTACTTC.

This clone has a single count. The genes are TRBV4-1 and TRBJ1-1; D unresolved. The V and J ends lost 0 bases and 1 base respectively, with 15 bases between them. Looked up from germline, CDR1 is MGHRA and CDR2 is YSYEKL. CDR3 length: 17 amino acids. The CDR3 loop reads CASSQDLRALANTEAFF. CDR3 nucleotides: TGCGCCAGCAGCCAAGATTTGAGGGCCTTGGCGAACACTGAAGCTTTCTTT.